The 24 T cell receptor beta chains in this list originate from one sample, sequenced in a study of T cells after yellow fever vaccination. TCRdb analysed the 5' RACE reads with MiXCR anew, one entry per CDR3 protein. The sample includes about 60,000 distinct CDR3 sequences, more than 5.5% of them seen just once. The starting material was CD8+ T cells sorted from PBMCs, obtained on the day of the first yellow fever vaccination. The source is a man aged 18 to 35 who received the YFV17D yellow fever vaccine.

This clonotype was seen ten or more times. The rearrangement uses TRBV7-6 and TRBJ2-1, with 11 bases lining up with TRBD2. Trimming cost V 5 bases and J 6 bases; bases outside gene matches: 6. This CDR3 spans 15 amino acids. Germline CDR1 and CDR2: SGHVS and FNYEAQ. CDR3 nucleotide sequence: TGTGCCAGCAGCCCGCCTAGCGGGGGGCCCAATGAGCAGTTCTTC. Protein sequence: CASSPPSGGPNEQFF. Together with reference TRBV7-6 and TRBJ2-1, the CDR3 gives the full variable domain: GAGVSQSPRYKVTKRGQDVALRCDPISGHVSLYWYRQALGQGPEFLTYFNYEAQQDKSGLPNDRFSAERPEGSISTLTIQRTEQRDSAMYRCASSPPSGGPNEQFFGPGTRLTVL.

This clonotype was seen only a few times. The rearrangement joins TRBV21-1 to TRBJ1-2. TRBV21-1 has pseudogene status. The CDR3 extends over 15 amino acids. In nucleotides, the CDR3 is TGTGCCAGCAGCAAAGAAAACTGGACTAACTATGGCTACACCTTC. Its translation: CASSKENWTNYGYTF.

This clonotype occurred a few times. The CDR3 spells CASSYSPSGTSTDTQYF. The CDR3, as DNA: TGTGCCAGCAGTTACAGCCCTAGCGGGACTAGCACAGATACGCAGTATTTT. The chain employs TRBV6-2 or TRBV6-3 and TRBJ2-3; 9 nucleotides match TRBD2. V was clipped by 2 bases and J by 0 bases; unmatched bases: 6. The CDR3 runs to 17 residues. Germline CDR1 is MNHEY and CDR2 is SVGEGT.

The chain uses TRBV2 and TRBJ1-2; 7 positions agree with TRBD1. From germline, CDR1 is SNHLY and CDR2 FYNNEI. The CDR3 is 15 amino acids. Trimming took 0 bases from V and 7 from J; bases not matched to a gene: 8. In DNA, the CDR3 is TGTGCCAGCAGTGAAGCATCTACAGGGGTGGTTGGCTACACCTTC. As protein: CASSEASTGVVGYTF.

This clonotype was seen many times. The DNA of the CDR3 is TGTGCCAGCAGTTACCTCTCCGCAGGGGCCACTGAAGCTTTCTTT. Translating gives CASSYLSAGATEAFF. The chain couples TRBV6-5 to TRBJ1-1; possibly TRBD1 for D (6 bases). Germline loops: CDR1 MNHEY, CDR2 SVGAGI. This CDR3 is 15 amino acids long. V lost 2 bases and J lost 4, with 14 bases in between.

The chain couples TRBV7-2 to TRBJ1-1; D not resolved. Deletions cut 5 bases from V and 1 base from J, with 11 bases between. Germline CDR1 reads SGHTA; CDR2 reads FQGNSA. The CDR3 totals 14 residues. CDR3 nucleotides: TGTGCCAGCAGCCAACCAGGCGAGAACACTGAAGCTTTCTTT. Its translation is CASSQPGENTEAFF.

V gene TRBV5-8 combines with J gene TRBJ2-5, with TRBD1 matching over 10 bases. The CDR3 has 15 residues. V trimming: 4 bases; J trimming: 3 bases; junction bases outside the gene matches: 6. In germline, CDR1 is SGHTS, CDR2 YDEGEE. CDR3 amino acids: CASSLRDRGEETQYF. CDR3 nucleotide sequence: TGTGCCAGCAGCCTCCGGGACAGGGGAGAAGAGACCCAGTACTTC.

The chain joins TRBV11-1 to TRBJ2-7; D not certain. This CDR3 region has 13 residues. Per the germline V gene, CDR1 is SGHAT and CDR2 is FQDESV (reference sequence). V was trimmed by 5 bases and J by 6 bases, leaving 14 bases between them. The CDR3 protein is CASSQVGSGEQYF. The CDR3 DNA sequence: TGTGCCAGCAGCCAAGTGGGTTCGGGCGAGCAGTACTTC.

This chain connects TRBV3-1 to TRBJ2-5; 10 bases fit TRBD2. The CDR3 loop spans 16 amino acids. Germline values: CDR1 LGHDT, CDR2 YNNKEL (reference sequence). V shed 4 bases and J 2 bases; nucleotides not matched to a gene: 7. CDR3 nucleotide sequence: TGTGCCAGCAGCCCTCTAGCGGGAGAGAGTCAAGAGACCCAGTACTTC. This sequence encodes CASSPLAGESQETQYF.

This clonotype was observed many times. CDR3 in amino acids: CAWSVLPPEGYEQYF. The CDR3, as DNA: TGTGCCTGGAGTGTACTCCCCCCGGAGGGATACGAGCAGTACTTC. J is TRBJ2-7 and V is TRBV30; a weak D match, TRBD2 (6 bases). The CDR3 covers 15 residues. CDR1 GTSNPN and CDR2 SVGIG come from the germline V gene (reference sequence). Trimming removed 0 bases at V and 4 bases at J, with 16 bases between.

The CDR3 DNA reads TGCGCCAGCAGCGACCCGACAGGGAGTAATGAAAAACTGTTTTTT. Translating gives CASSDPTGSNEKLFF. This rearrangement joins TRBV4-1 to TRBJ1-4, with 7 bases that match TRBD1. Per the germline V gene, CDR1 is MGHRA and CDR2 is YSYEKL. With 5 bases clipped from V and 4 bases from J, the junction kept 7 bases outside the gene matches. This CDR3 is 15 amino acids long.

This clonotype was observed many times. The J gene is TRBJ1-5, the V gene TRBV30; D is perhaps TRBD1 (6 bases). The CDR3 covers 15 residues. CDR1 is GTSNPN and CDR2 is SVGIG in the germline V gene (reference sequence). V lost 2 bases to trimming and J lost 7 bases, with 18 bases between them. CDR3 in DNA: TGTGCCTGGAGTTACGGGACACCAATTACCCAGCCCCAGCATTTT. Its protein is CAWSYGTPITQPQHF.

The V gene is TRBV9, the J gene TRBJ2-1; TRBD2 agrees at 11 bases. Germline values: CDR1 SGDLS, CDR2 YYNGEE. V was clipped by 0 bases and J by 11 bases; unmatched bases: 10. The CDR3 extends over 16 amino acids. CDR3 nucleotide sequence: TGTGCCAGCAGCGTAGTGATTAGCGGGGGGGGAGAACAGCAGTTCTTC. Residues: CASSVVISGGGEQQFF.

This clonotype was detected ten times or more. The chain couples TRBV18 to TRBJ2-5, with a tentative D call TRBD2 (6 bases). Trimming removed 6 bases from V and 3 bases from J, with 11 bases in between. CDR1 is KGHSH, CDR2 LQKENI, per germline. The CDR3 has 13 amino acids. The CDR3 is CASSSGTEETQYF. CDR3 coding DNA: TGTGCCAGCTCCTCCGGGACTGAAGAGACCCAGTACTTC. The entire variable domain, with the rest obtained from reference TRBV18 and TRBJ2-5, is as follows: NAGVMQNPRHLVRRRGQEARLRCSPMKGHSHVYWYRQLPEEGLKFMVYLQKENIIDESGMPKERFSAEFPKEGPSILRIQQVVRGDSAAYFCASSSGTEETQYFGPGTRLLVL.

This clonotype was found a few times. The V and J genes are TRBV29-1 and TRBJ2-4, with 8 bases identical to TRBD1. Germline V lookup: CDR1 SQVTM, CDR2 ANQGSEA. The CDR3 has 14 residues. With 6 bases clipped from V and 6 bases from J, the junction kept 10 bases outside the gene matches. This chain's CDR3 is CSVSGQGWGNIQYF. In DNA, the CDR3 is TGCAGCGTCTCCGGACAGGGATGGGGAAACATTCAGTACTTC. Full variable domain (rest looked up from reference TRBV29-1 and TRBJ2-4): SAVISQKPSRDICQRGTSLTIQCQVDSQVTMMFWYRQQPGQSLTLIATANQGSEATYESGFVIDKFPISRPNLTFSTLTVSNMSPEDSSIYLCSVSGQGWGNIQYFGAGTRLSVL.

In its sample, this clonotype was seen many times. CDR3 in amino acids: CASSSHSGGQETQYF. CDR3 sequence (DNA): TGTGCCAGCAGTTCCCATAGCGGGGGACAAGAGACCCAGTACTTC. The chain carries TRBV12-3 or TRBV12-4 and TRBJ2-5; 9 bases line up with TRBD2. CDR3 length equals 15 residues. The trim removed 4 bases at V and 2 bases at J, leaving 5 bases unmatched.

This clonotype showed up many times. This chain links TRBV7-9 with TRBJ2-3; D unresolved. The CDR3 is 14 amino acids. The germline V gene encodes CDR1 SEHNR and CDR2 FQNEAQ (reference sequence). V dropped 6 bases and J dropped 1 base, with 11 bases sitting between them. CDR3 sequence (DNA): TGTGCCAGCAGTTCAACACGGGGCACAGATACGCAGTATTTT. Its translation: CASSSTRGTDTQYF.

The chain has TRBV9 and TRBJ1-2, with D unresolved. V lost 0 bases and J lost 4, with 7 bases in between. This CDR3 has 13 residues. Germline CDR1 SGDLS, CDR2 YYNGEE. CDR3 nucleotide sequence: TGTGCCAGCAGCGTAGATAGCGCCTATGGCTACACCTTC. It encodes CASSVDSAYGYTF.

There are a few counts of this clonotype. V gene TRBV12-3 or TRBV12-4 combines with J gene TRBJ1-2; no definite D call. The CDR3 runs to 12 residues. V lost 1 base to trimming and J lost 4 bases, with 4 bases between them. DNA for the CDR3: TGTGCCAGCAGTTTAGAAAGCTATGGCTACACCTTC. Its protein product is CASSLESYGYTF.

This clonotype was counted a few times. V usage is TRBV7-9 and J usage is TRBJ1-2; D gene unclear. The length of the CDR3 is 15 residues. Between the trimmed V and J ends, which lost 0 bases and 4 bases, there was a span of 12 bases. Germline CDR1 and CDR2: SEHNR and FQNEAQ (reference sequence). In nucleotides, the CDR3 is TGTGCCAGCAGCTTAGCGGAATCGGCAGCCTATGGCTACACCTTC. Translating it yields CASSLAESAAYGYTF.

This clonotype showed up many times. The genes are TRBV9 and TRBJ2-1; TRBD2 matches at 11 bases. V gave up 2 bases and J gave up 6 bases; unmatched junction bases: 7. CDR1 is SGDLS and CDR2 is YYNGEE in the germline V gene. The CDR3 consists of 16 residues. CDR3 bases: TGTGCCAGCAGCGTCGCGGTAGCGGGGGGGGTCAATGAGCAGTTCTTC. Its protein product is CASSVAVAGGVNEQFF.

This clonotype came up a few times. This chain connects TRBV11-3 to TRBJ2-2; D gene unclear. This CDR3 region has 13 residues. CDR1 SGHNT and CDR2 YENEEA come from the germline V gene. V lost 2 bases and J lost 1, with 2 bases in between. CDR3: CASSLRNTGELFF. The CDR3 DNA reads as TGTGCCAGCAGCTTAAGGAACACCGGGGAGCTGTTTTTT.

Within the sample, this clonotype is medium-sized. Here the CDR3 reads CATGGKASYNSPLHF. In DNA form, the CDR3 reads TGTGCCACGGGGGGGAAAGCCTCCTATAATTCACCCCTCCACTTT. V usage is TRBV27 and J usage is TRBJ1-6; TRBD1 is a possible D gene (5 bases). CDR3 length equals 15 residues. The germline V gene has CDR1 MNHEY and CDR2 SMNVEV (reference sequence). With 10 bases removed from V and 0 bases from J, the gap between germline ends came to 13 bases.

This clonotype was seen many times. This chain uses TRBV3-1 with TRBJ2-3; 8 bases align to TRBD2. The CDR3 covers 15 residues. V lost 1 base to trimming and J lost 4 bases; unmatched junction nucleotides: 4. Germline V lookup: CDR1 LGHDT, CDR2 YNNKEL (reference sequence). CDR3 protein: CASSQAGGPADTQYF. CDR3 nucleotides: TGTGCCAGCAGCCAAGCGGGGGGGCCTGCAGATACGCAGTATTTT.